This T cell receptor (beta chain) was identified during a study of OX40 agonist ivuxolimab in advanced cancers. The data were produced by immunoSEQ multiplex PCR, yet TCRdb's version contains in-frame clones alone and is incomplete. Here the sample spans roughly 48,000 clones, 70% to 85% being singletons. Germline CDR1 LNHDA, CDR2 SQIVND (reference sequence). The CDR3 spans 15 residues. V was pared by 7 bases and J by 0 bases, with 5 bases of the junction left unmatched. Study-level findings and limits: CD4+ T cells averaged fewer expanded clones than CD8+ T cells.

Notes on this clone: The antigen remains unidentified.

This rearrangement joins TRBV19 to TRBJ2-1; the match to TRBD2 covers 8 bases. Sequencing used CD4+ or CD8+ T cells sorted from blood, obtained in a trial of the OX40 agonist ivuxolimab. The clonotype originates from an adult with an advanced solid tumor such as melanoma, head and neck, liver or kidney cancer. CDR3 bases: TGTGCCAGTAAGATAGCGGGGAGCTCCTACAATGAGCAGTTCTTC. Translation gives CASKIAGSSYNEQFF.